The source of this T cell receptor (beta chain) is a study of vaccination and CD4 T cells after COVID-19. About the research overall: Researchers treated control cultures with a CEFX pool, an HIV-1 Nef pool, or no peptide.

The Oncomine TCR Beta short-read assay was applied to DNA of cultured CD4+ T cells. The authors extracted genomic DNA from cultured CD4+ T cells. TCRdb re-called the PCR reads through MiXCR, storing one row per CDR3 protein. The data show 3,500 to 4,500 distinct CDR3 sequences, roughly 25% seen once. The treatment: approximately nine-day PBMC culture with coronavirus spike peptide pools or control peptides (ViraFEST assay). The collection of CD4+ T cells from the unexposed donor took place before the COVID-19 pandemic (2011-2018). By proportion, this clonotype is medium-sized (0.01 to 0.1%). Its antigen is not known. The CDR3 covers 11 residues. The V end was cut by 5 bases, the J end by 7 bases, with 8 bases between. Germline CDR1 and CDR2: SEHNR and FQNEAQ (reference sequence).

V and J are TRBV7-9 and TRBJ1-2; D may be TRBD1 (5 bases). Sequencing was carried out using CD4+ T cells from blood, cultured in vitro. This clonotype was obtained from a human donor in good health. CDR3: CASSAGFGYTF. CDR3 sequence (DNA): TGTGCCAGCAGCGCAGGGTTTGGCTACACCTTC.